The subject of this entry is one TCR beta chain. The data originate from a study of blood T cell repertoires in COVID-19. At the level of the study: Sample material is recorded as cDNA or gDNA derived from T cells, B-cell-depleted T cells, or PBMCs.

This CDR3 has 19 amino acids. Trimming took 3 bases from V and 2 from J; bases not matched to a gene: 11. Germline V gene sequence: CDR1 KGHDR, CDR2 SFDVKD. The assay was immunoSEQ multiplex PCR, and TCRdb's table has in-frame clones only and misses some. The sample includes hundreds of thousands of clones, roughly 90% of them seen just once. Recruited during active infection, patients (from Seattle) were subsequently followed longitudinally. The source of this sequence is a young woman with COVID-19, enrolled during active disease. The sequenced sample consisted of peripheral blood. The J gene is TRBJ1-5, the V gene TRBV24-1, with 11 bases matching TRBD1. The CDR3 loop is CATSDKGTGGFFGNQPQHF. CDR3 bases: TGTGCCACCAGTGATAAAGGGACAGGGGGGTTTTTCGGCAATCAGCCCCAGCATTTT.